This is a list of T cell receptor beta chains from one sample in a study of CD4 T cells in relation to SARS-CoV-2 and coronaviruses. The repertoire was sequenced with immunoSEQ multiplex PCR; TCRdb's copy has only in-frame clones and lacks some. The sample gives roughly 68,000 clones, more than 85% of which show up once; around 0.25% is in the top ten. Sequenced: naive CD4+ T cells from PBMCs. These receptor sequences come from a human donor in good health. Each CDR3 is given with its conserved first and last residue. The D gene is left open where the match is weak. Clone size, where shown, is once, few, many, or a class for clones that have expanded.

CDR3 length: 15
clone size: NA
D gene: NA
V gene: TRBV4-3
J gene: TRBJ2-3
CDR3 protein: CASSQEFGPTDTQYF
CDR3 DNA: TGCGCCAGCAGCCAAGAGTTTGGTCCCACAGATACGCAGTATTTT

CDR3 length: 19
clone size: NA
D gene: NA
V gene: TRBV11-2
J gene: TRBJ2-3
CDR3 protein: CASSFWLGPDGKSTDTQYF
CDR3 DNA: TGTGCCAGCAGCTTCTGGTTAGGTCCGGACGGGAAAAGCACAGATACGCAGTATTTT

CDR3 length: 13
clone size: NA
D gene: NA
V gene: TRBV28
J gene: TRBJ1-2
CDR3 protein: CASSLDRARGYTF
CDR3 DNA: TGTGCCAGCAGTTTAGACCGGGCACGCGGCTACACCTTC

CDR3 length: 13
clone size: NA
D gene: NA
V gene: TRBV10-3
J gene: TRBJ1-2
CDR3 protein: CAISEGVYGGYTF
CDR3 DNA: TGTGCCATCAGTGAGGGAGTTTATGGTGGCTACACCTTC

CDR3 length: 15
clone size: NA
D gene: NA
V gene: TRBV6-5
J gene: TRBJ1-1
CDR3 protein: CASAPTDALGTEAFF
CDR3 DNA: TGTGCCAGCGCTCCGACGGACGCCTTGGGCACTGAAGCTTTCTTT

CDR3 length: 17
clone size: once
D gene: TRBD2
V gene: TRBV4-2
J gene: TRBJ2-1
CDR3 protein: CASSKLLELANYNEQFF
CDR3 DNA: TGTGCCAGCAGCAAGCTGCTCGAACTAGCGAACTACAATGAGCAGTTCTTC

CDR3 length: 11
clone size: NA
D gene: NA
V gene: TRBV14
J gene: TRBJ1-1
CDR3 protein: CASSPGREAFF
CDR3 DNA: TGTGCCAGCAGCCCTGGACGGGAAGCTTTCTTT

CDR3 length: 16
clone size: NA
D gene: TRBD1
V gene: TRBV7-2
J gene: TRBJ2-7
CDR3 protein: CASSLYGTGGFYEQYF
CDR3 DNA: TGTGCCAGCAGCTTATACGGGACAGGGGGTTTCTACGAGCAGTACTTC

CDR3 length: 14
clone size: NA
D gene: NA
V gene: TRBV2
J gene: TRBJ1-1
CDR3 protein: CASSEGEVDPEAFF
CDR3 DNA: TGTGCCAGCAGTGAAGGGGAGGTCGACCCTGAAGCTTTCTTT

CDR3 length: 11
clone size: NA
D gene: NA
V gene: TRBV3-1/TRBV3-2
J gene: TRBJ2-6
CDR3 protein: CASSLTNVLTF
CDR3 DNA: TGTGCCAGCAGCCTCACTAACGTCCTGACTTTC

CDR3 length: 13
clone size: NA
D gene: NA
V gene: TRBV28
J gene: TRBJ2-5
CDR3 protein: CASSFRSAETQYF
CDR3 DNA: TGTGCCAGCAGTTTCAGGTCGGCGGAGACCCAGTACTTC

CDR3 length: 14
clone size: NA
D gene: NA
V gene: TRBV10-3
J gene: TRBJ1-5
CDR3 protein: CAISESGGNQPQHF
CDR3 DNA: TGTGCCATCAGTGAGTCGGGGGGCAATCAGCCCCAGCATTTT

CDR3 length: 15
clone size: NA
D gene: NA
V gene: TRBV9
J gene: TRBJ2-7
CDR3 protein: CASSVGGGGSYEQYF
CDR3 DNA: TGTGCCAGCAGCGTAGGCGGAGGCGGCTCCTACGAGCAGTACTTC

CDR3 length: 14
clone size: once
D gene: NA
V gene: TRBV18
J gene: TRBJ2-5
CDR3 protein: CASSPETALGTQYF
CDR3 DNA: TGTGCCAGCTCACCAGAAACAGCCCTAGGGACCCAGTACTTC

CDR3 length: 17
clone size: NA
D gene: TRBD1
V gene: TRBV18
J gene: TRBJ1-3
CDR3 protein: CASSPDPGGPSGNTIYF
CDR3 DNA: TGTGCCAGCTCACCGGACCCAGGGGGCCCCTCTGGAAACACCATATATTTT

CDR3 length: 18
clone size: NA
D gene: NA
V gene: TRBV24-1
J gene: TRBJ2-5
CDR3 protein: CATSDFNRGDPTGETQYF
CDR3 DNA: TGTGCCACCAGTGATTTTAATAGAGGGGACCCAACCGGGGAGACCCAGTACTTC

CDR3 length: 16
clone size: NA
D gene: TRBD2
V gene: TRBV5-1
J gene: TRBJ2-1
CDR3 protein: CASSFGSGGGEYEQFF
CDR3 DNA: TGCGCCAGCAGCTTCGGTAGCGGGGGGGGAGAATACGAGCAGTTCTTC

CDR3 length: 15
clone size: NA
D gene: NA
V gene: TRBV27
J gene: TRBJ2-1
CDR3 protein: CASSLLGGGRNEQFF
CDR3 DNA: TGTGCCAGCAGTTTACTGGGGGGGGGCCGTAATGAGCAGTTCTTC

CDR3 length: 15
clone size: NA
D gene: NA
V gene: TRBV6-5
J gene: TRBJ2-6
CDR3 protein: CASSPRGLGANVLTF
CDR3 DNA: TGTGCCAGCAGCCCCAGGGGACTTGGGGCCAACGTCCTGACTTTC

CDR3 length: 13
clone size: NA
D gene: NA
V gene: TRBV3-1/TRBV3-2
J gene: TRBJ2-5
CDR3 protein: CASSRSGRETQYF
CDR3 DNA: TGTGCCAGCAGCCGGTCCGGGAGAGAGACCCAGTACTTC

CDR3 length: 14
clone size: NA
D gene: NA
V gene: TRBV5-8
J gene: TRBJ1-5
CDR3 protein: CASSSLSGIQPQHF
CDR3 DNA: TGTGCCAGCAGCTCCCTATCAGGGATCCAGCCCCAGCATTTT

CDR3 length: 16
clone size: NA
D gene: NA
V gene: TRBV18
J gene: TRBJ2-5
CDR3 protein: CASSPTGGLGGETQYF
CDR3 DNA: TGTGCCAGCTCACCAACCGGGGGCTTGGGTGGCGAGACCCAGTACTTC

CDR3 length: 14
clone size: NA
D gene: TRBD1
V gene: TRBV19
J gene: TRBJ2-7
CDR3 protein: CASMETGGNYEQYF
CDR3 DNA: TGTGCCAGTATGGAGACAGGGGGCAACTACGAGCAGTACTTC

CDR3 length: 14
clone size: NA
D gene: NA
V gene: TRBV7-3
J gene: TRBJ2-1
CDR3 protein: CASSLNAGPNEQFF
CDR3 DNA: TGTGCCAGCAGCTTAAATGCAGGGCCCAATGAGCAGTTCTTC

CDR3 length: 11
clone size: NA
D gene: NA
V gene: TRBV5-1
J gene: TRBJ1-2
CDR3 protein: CASGEGWDYTF
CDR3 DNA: TGCGCCAGCGGCGAAGGGTGGGACTACACCTTC